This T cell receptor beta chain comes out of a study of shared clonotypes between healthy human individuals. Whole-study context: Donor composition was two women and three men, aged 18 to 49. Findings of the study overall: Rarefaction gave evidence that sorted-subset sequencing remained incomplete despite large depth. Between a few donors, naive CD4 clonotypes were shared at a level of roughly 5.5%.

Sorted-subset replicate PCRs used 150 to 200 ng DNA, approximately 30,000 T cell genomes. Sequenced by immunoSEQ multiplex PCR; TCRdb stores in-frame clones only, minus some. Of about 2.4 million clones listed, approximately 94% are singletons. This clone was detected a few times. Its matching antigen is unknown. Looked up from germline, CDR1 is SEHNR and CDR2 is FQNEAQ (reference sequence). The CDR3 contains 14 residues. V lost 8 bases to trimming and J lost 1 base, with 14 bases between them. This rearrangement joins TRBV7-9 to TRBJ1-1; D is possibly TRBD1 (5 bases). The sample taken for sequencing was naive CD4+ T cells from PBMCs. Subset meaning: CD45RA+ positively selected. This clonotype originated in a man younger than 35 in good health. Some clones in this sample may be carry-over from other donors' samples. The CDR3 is CASSADTKNTEAFF. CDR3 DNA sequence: TGTGCCAGCTCCGCGGACACCAAGAACACTGAAGCTTTCTTT.